This TCR beta chain derives from a study of blood T cell repertoires in COVID-19. The CDR3 sequence is 14 residues long. The ends lost 3 bases at V and 6 bases at J; junction bases unmatched: 8. CDR1 SEHNR and CDR2 FQNEAQ come from the germline V gene (reference sequence). Method: immunoSEQ multiplex PCR; TCRdb's copy keeps in-frame clones and lacks some. This table has some 97,000 clones, 80% to 95% appearing once. Sequencing input: peripheral blood. V gene TRBV7-9 combines with J gene TRBJ2-7; 7 bases fit TRBD1. The sequence derives from a man aged 65-85 years with acute or convalescent COVID-19. CDR3 DNA: TGTGCCAGCAGCTTCCCCGGGACAGCCTCCGAGCAGTACTTC. Amino acids: CASSFPGTASEQYF.